Following are 2 T cell receptor beta chains from one sample sequenced in a study of Graves' ophthalmopathy and Graves' hyperthyroidism. RNA served as the template for amplifying TCR beta CDR3 regions. The library came from an HTBI-primed first-round RT-PCR and a second-round multiplex PCR. TCRdb recomputed calls from the multiplex PCR reads with MiXCR, one row per CDR3 protein. The data show roughly 380,000 distinct CDR3 sequences, 15% seen once. Sequencing was performed on peripheral blood. The receptors stem from a woman between 18 and 29 years old with stable Graves' hyperthyroidism.

This clonotype was observed at least ten times. This sequence joins TRBV7-2 and TRBJ2-7; D not certain. Germline values: CDR1 SGHTA, CDR2 FQGNSA. There are 14 residues in the CDR3. The ends were cut back, 3 bases at V and 5 bases at J, with 14 bases in the middle. For the CDR3, the DNA is TGTGCCAGCAGCTTGGCCCGAAGCATCCACGAGCAGTACTTC. This translates into CASSLARSIHEQYF.

This clonotype showed up just a few times. The genes are TRBV7-9 and TRBJ2-7; 7 nucleotides align to TRBD2. Losses at the gene ends were 4 bases for V and 5 bases for J; bases not matched to a gene: 11. Germline V gene lookup returns CDR1 SEHNR and CDR2 FQNEAQ (reference sequence). The CDR3 length is 15 residues. The CDR3 loop reads CASSSAGTKIHEQYF. CDR3 DNA sequence: TGTGCCAGCAGCTCGGCCGGGACTAAGATCCACGAGCAGTACTTC.